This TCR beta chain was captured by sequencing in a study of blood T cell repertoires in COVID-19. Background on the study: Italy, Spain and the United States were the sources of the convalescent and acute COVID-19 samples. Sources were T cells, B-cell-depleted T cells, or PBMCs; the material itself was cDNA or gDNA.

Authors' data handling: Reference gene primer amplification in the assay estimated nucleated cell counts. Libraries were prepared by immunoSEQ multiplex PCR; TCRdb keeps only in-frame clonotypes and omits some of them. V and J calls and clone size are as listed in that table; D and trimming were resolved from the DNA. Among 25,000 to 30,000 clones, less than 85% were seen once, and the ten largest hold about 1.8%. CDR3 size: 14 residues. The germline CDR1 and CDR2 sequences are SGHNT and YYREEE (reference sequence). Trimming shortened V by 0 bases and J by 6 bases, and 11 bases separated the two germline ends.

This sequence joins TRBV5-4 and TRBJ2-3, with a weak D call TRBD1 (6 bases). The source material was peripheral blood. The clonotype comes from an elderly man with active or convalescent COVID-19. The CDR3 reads CASSLVGGKDTQYF. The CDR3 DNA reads TGTGCCAGCAGCTTGGTAGGGGGTAAGGATACGCAGTATTTT.